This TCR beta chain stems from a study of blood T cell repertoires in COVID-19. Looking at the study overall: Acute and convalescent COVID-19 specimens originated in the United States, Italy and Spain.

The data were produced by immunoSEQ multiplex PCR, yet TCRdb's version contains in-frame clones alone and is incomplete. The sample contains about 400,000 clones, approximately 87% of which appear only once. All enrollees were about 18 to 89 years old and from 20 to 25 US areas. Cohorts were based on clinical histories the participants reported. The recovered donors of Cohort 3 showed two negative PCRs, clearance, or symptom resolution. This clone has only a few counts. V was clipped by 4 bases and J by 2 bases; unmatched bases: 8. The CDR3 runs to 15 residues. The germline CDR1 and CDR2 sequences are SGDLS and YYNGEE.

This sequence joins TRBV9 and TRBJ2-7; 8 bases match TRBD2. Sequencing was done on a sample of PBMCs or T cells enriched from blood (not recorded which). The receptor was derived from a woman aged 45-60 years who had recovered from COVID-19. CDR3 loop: CASSPRGDVTYEQYF. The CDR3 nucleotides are TGTGCCAGCAGCCCGCGGGGGGACGTTACCTACGAGCAGTACTTC.